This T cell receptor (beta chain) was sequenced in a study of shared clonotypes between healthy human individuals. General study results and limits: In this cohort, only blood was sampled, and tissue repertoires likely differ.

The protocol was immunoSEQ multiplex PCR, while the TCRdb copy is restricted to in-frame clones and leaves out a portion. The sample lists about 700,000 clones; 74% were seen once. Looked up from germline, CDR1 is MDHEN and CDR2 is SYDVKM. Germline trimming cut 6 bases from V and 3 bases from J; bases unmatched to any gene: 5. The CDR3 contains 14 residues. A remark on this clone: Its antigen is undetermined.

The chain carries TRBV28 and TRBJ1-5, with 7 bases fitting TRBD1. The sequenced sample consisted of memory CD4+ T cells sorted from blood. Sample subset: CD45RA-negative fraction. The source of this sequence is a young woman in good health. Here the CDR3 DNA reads TGTGCCAGCAGCGGGGGACAGTTCAATCAGCCCCAGCATTTT. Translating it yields CASSGGQFNQPQHF.